This T cell receptor (beta chain) was sequenced during a study of technical replicates of blood from a handful of donors (dated by TCRdb to about 2017). The library was obtained by the immunoSEQ multiplex PCR assay. TCRdb obtained this table from immuneACCESS and retained in-frame rearrangements with V and J assigned. These tables miss some clones; where compared with another copy, unresolved V genes account for less than half of the shortfall, and the remainder is unexplained. The sample table records approximately 12,000 clones; 94% of these occur just once. Of the sample, approximately 7.2% falls within the top ten clones. The V end loses 6 bases and the J end loses 6 bases, and a stretch of 17 bases separates them. The CDR3 sequence holds 14 residues, the cysteine and phenylalanine included. Of all the DNA, just the CDR3 is kept, 42 bases in frame from base 1. CDR1 and CDR2 are drawn from the germline V gene (reference sequence): LNHDA, SQIVND.

On this clone: Its antigen is currently not known. No base quality values were provided; no much bigger clone lies one nucleotide off.

The sequence links TRBV19 to TRBJ1-1, with TRBD1 as a weak D call on 5 bases. The sequence was collected from a human donor in good health. The sample comprised PBMCs. The CDR3 amino acid sequence is: CASRSGSTSPEAFF. The bases are TGTGCCAGTAGATCAGGGTCGACCTCCCCTGAAGCTTTCTTT.